The entry below describes one TCR beta chain. Which antigen it targets is not known. No clone much larger than this one lies a single base away; base qualities are absent. Patients with a history of autoimmune disease or receiving systemic immunosuppression were excluded from the trial. Peripheral blood for TCR sequencing was collected from all dose cohorts at baseline, on cycle 4 day 1, and on cycle 7 day 1. Samples came from an open-label, multicenter, first-in-human phase I dose-escalation trial of ivuxolimab. The trial enrolled adults with locally advanced or metastatic head and neck squamous cell, hepatocellular, melanoma or renal cell carcinoma. Before TCR sequencing, CD4+ T cells and CD8+ T cells from peripheral blood were sorted into separate populations. The data derive from a study of OX40 agonist ivuxolimab in advanced cancers. Turning to the overall study: Ivuxolimab, which targeted the costimulatory receptor OX40 (CD134), was an agonistic, fully human IgG2 monoclonal antibody. Intravenous ivuxolimab was administered to patients every 2 weeks at six dose levels: 0.01, 0.1, 0.3, 1.5, 3 and 10 mg/kg. Among the roughly 52 dose-escalation patients, around 20 had hepatocellular carcinoma, 15 or so melanoma, 9 renal cell carcinoma and 9 head and neck cancer. In the dose-escalation cohort, roughly 80% of patients were male, and the mean age was approximately 60 years, with a range of roughly 20 to 80. Patients were allowed to have had prior anti-PD-1, anti-PD-L1 or anti-CTLA-4 therapy, and approximately 40% of the dose-escalation patients had been treated with checkpoint inhibitors. Three dose-escalation patients achieved partial responses, one with hepatocellular carcinoma and two with cutaneous melanoma. The purpose of peripheral TCRbeta sequencing was to test whether ivuxolimab changed TCR sequence diversity and led to clonal T-cell expansion. The monotherapy dose-escalation portion (N ≈ 55 patients) of the phase I ivuxolimab trial is reported in the paper.

Overall study results and their limits: Low levels of normalized T-cell clonal expansion were also shown by some nonresponding patients. The antigen specificity of the peripheral T cells that underwent clonal expansion was not determined. In partial responders in the 0.1-3.0 mg/kg groups, normalized peripheral clonal expansion was found to be among the lowest, especially among CD8+ T cells. At doses of 0.1 to 3.0 mg/kg, clonal expansion of both CD4+ and CD8+ T cells in blood was seen between baseline and week 6. On average, CD8+ T cells showed more expanded clones than CD4+ T cells after ivuxolimab.

CDR3 length: 17 amino acids, cysteine to phenylalanine. Of the read, only the CDR3 DNA is kept; its 51 bases are in frame from base 1. The trim is 0 bases for V and 0 bases for J, with a gap of 10 bases between the germline ends. Via the germline V gene, CDR1 is SGHRS and CDR2 YFSETQ. Genomic DNA was extracted from sorted cells for sequencing of the TCRbeta CDR3 region. TCRbeta CDR3 regions were sequenced using the immunoSEQ Assay. In TCRdb, the immuneACCESS table is reduced to in-frame sequences with V and J assigned. These tables do not hold every clone; where another copy was compared, an unresolved V gene accounts for under half, and the others remain unexplained. Here the sample has 50,000 to 70,000 clones; roughly 80% occur a single time. The top ten hold 3.7% of the sample.

The sequence links TRBV5-1 to TRBJ2-6; there is no confident call for the D gene. The sample in question was CD4+ or CD8+ T cells sorted from blood, obtained in a trial of the OX40 agonist ivuxolimab. The sequence derives from an adult with an advanced solid tumor such as melanoma, head and neck, liver or kidney cancer. The CDR3 has the sequence CASSLDLVGSGANVLTF. The sequenced DNA: TGCGCCAGCAGCTTGGATCTGGTAGGCTCTGGGGCCAACGTCCTGACTTTC. The entire variable domain, with the stretches around the CDR3 drawn from the reference TRBV5-1 and TRBJ2-6 proteins, is KAGVTQTPRYLIKTRGQQVTLSCSPISGHRSVSWYQQTPGQGLQFLFEYFSETQRNKGNFPGRFSGRQFSNSRSEMNVSTLELGDSALYLCASSLDLVGSGANVLTFGAGSRLTVL.